A selection of T cell receptor beta chains follows, all from one sample in a study of OX40 agonist ivuxolimab in advanced cancers. Measured with immunoSEQ multiplex PCR; TCRdb has only the in-frame clones, and not every one. Among 90,000 to 95,000 clones listed, around 87% were seen once. The sequencing here drew on CD4+ or CD8+ T cells sorted from blood, taken in a trial of the OX40 agonist ivuxolimab. The receptors were sampled from an adult with an advanced solid tumor such as melanoma, head and neck, liver or kidney cancer. Both conserved end residues are part of each CDR3. A D gene is named only where the DNA matches it firmly. Expanded clones get a size class; other rows say once, few or many, or leave the size out.

J gene | D gene | V gene | clone size | CDR3 DNA | CDR3 protein
TRBJ2-2 | - | TRBV21-1 | - | TGTGCCAGCAGCGAAGGACTAGCTCTCTGCACCGGGGAGCTGTTTTTT | CASSEGLALCTGELFF
TRBJ2-2 | - | TRBV5-1 | - | TGCGCCAGCAGCTTGGCACAGACGAACACCGGGGAGCTGTTTTTT | CASSLAQTNTGELFF
TRBJ2-3 | - | TRBV7-3 | - | TGTGCCAGCAGCTTAACTAGCGGCAAGAGCACAGATACGCAGTATTTT | CASSLTSGKSTDTQYF
TRBJ2-3 | TRBD2 | TRBV7-9 | - | TGTGCCAGCAGCTCCCCCCTAGCGGGAGGGCCTGGCACAGATACGCAGTATTTT | CASSSPLAGGPGTDTQYF
TRBJ2-1 | TRBD1 | TRBV15 | - | TGTGCCACCAGCGGGGTGGGGCGGACAGGCTATACCTACAATGAGCAGTTCTTC | CATSGVGRTGYTYNEQFF
TRBJ1-1 | TRBD1 | TRBV6-4 | - | TGTGCCAGCAGTGCGACAGGGGGCAGGGGCACTGAAGCTTTCTTT | CASSATGGRGTEAFF
TRBJ2-1 | - | TRBV11-2 | - | TGTGCCAGCAGCTTAATTGGGTCCAATGAGCAGTTCTTC | CASSLIGSNEQFF
TRBJ2-1 | - | TRBV10-1 | once | TGCGCCAGCAGTGACAACGGACTGCCACATGAGCAGTTCTTC | CASSDNGLPHEQFF
TRBJ1-2 | TRBD1 | TRBV2 | - | TGTGCCAGCAGGTCAGACAGGGGTAACTATGGCTACACCTTC | CASRSDRGNYGYTF
TRBJ1-1 | - | TRBV10-3 | - | TGTGCCATCAGTGAGTCCGGGGCTGAAGCTTTCTTT | CAISESGAEAFF
TRBJ2-7 | TRBD2 | TRBV5-4 | - | TGTGCCAGCAGCTGGGGACTAGCGGGAACCCAAAGCTCCTACGAGCAGTACTTC | CASSWGLAGTQSSYEQYF
TRBJ2-5 | TRBD2 | TRBV5-1 | - | TGCGCCAGCAGCCCAGCGGGAGGTGGGCAAGAGACCCAGTACTTC | CASSPAGGGQETQYF
TRBJ2-1 | - | TRBV9 | - | TGTGCCAGCAGCGTTAAAGAGGGGGCCTACAATGAGCAGTTCTTC | CASSVKEGAYNEQFF
TRBJ2-1 | TRBD1 | TRBV4-1 | - | TGCGCCAGCAGCCAAGCGGACAGGGGCTACAATGAGCAGTTCTTC | CASSQADRGYNEQFF
TRBJ2-5 | TRBD1 | TRBV18 | - | TGTGCCAGCTCGGGACAGGGGGGCCAAGAGACCCAGTACTTC | CASSGQGGQETQYF
TRBJ2-2 | - | TRBV5-1 | - | TGCGCCAGCAGCGGTCGGACGGGCACCGGGGAGCTGTTTTTT | CASSGRTGTGELFF
TRBJ2-1 | TRBD2 | TRBV19 | - | TGTGCCAGTAGTAAGACTAGCGGGAGGGCACTCATTGAGCAGTTCTTC | CASSKTSGRALIEQFF
TRBJ1-2 | - | TRBV30 | - | TGTGCCTGGAGGGGAGAGGGTGAAGAGGACCACTTC | CAWRGEGEEDHF
TRBJ1-4 | TRBD1 | TRBV14 | - | TGTGCCAGCAGCCATGTGGGACAGGTAGATGAAAAACTGTTTTTT | CASSHVGQVDEKLFF
TRBJ2-3 | - | TRBV28 | - | TGTGCCAGCAGTTTAGGCATTTACACAGATACGCAGTATTTT | CASSLGIYTDTQYF